The present TCR beta chain was sequenced within a study of CD8+CD57+ T cells in acquired aplastic anemia. It was patients with CD8+CD57+ cell expansion by flow cytometry who were chosen for sequencing. The table lists this clonotype with a count of one. The germline CDR1 and CDR2 sequences are KGHDR and SFDVKD. V was clipped by 4 bases and J by 0 bases, with 5 bases between them. This CDR3 comprises 13 residues. The use of genomic DNA as template underpinned the TCR beta VDJ and CDR3 profiling. TCRdb re-derived calls from the reads in MiXCR, one entry per CDR3 protein. The sample contains some 170,000 distinct CDR3 sequences, around half of which appear only once.

The sample was sorted CD4+, CD8+, or CD8+CD57+ T cells (not recorded which) from PBMCs. The TCR was taken from a human donor with aplastic anemia. V is TRBV24-1 and J is TRBJ2-5, with no clear D. CDR3 sequence (DNA): TGTGCCACCAGTGACAGCCACCAAGAGACCCAGTACTTC. Its translation: CATSDSHQETQYF.